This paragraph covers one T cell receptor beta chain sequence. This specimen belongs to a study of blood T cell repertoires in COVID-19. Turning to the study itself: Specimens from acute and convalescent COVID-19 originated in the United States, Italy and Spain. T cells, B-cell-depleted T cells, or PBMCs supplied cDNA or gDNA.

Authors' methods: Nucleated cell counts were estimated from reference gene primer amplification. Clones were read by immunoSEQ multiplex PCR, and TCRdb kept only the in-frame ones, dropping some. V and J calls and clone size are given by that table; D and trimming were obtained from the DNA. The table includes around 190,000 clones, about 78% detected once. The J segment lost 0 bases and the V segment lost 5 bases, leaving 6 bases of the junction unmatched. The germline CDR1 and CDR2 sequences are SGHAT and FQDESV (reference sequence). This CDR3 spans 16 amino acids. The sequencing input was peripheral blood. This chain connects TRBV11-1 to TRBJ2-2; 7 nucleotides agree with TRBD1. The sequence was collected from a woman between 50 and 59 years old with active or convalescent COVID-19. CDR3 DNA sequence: TGTGCCAGCAGCACCACCGGGACAGCGAACACCGGGGAGCTGTTTTTT. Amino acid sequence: CASSTTGTANTGELFF.